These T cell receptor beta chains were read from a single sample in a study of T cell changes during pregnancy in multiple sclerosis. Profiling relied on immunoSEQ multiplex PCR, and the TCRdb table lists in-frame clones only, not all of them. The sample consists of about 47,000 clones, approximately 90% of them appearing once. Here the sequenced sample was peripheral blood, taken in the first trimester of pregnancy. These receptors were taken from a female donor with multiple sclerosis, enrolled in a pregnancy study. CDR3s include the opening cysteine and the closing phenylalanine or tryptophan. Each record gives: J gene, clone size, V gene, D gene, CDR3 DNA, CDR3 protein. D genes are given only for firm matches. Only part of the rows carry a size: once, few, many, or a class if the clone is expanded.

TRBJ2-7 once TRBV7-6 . TGTGCCAGCAGCTCGGAGGGCGACGAGCAGTACTTC CASSSEGDEQYF
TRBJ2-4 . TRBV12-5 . TGTGCTAGTGGTTTGGTAGTCACCGGGGCCAAAAACATTCAGTACTTC CASGLVVTGAKNIQYF
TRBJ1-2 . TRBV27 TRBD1 TGTGCCAGCAGTTTGACTGGGACAGGGGGCGGATACTATGGCTACACCTTC CASSLTGTGGGYYGYTF
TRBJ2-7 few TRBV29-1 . TGCAGCGTTGATGGCCAGGGAATCCGCGAGCAGTACTTC CSVDGQGIREQYF
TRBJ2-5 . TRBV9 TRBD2 TGTGCCAGCAGCGTAGGCCCTAGCGGTCAAGAGACCCAGTACTTC CASSVGPSGQETQYF
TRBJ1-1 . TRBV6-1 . TGTGCCAGCGGGGAGGACACTCACACTGAAGCTTTCTTT CASGEDTHTEAFF
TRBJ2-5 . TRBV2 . TGTGCCAGCAGTGATGCACAGACCCTCCAAGAGACCCAGTACTTC CASSDAQTLQETQYF
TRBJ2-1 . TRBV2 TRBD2 TGTGCCATAACGCGCGGGGGGGCCTTTTCCTACAATGAGCAGTTCTTC CAITRGGAFSYNEQFF
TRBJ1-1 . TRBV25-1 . TGTGCCAGCAGCGAAGCTACAGGGTACACTGAAGCTTTCTTT CASSEATGYTEAFF
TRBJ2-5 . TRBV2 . TGTGCCAGCCGGCCGGGGGAATACGGGACCCAGTACTTC CASRPGEYGTQYF
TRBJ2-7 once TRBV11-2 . TGTGCCAGCAGCTTAGTAGGGGGGCGGCGGGGGGAGCAGTACTTC CASSLVGGRRGEQYF
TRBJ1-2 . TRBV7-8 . TGTGCCAGCAGCCCGCAGGGTATCCCTTATGGCTACACCTTC CASSPQGIPYGYTF
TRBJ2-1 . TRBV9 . TGTGCCAGCAGCGTAGCCCCGAATGAGCAGTTCTTC CASSVAPNEQFF
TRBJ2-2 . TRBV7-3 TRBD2 TGTGCCAGCAAGAGCGGGGGGAACACCGGGGAGCTGTTTTTT CASKSGGNTGELFF
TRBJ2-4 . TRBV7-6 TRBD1 TGTGCCAGCAGCTTATCAGGCAGGGGGCAAGGCATTCAGTACTTC CASSLSGRGQGIQYF
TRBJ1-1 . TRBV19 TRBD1 TGTGCCAGTAGTAGGACAGGGCGCAACACTGAAGCTTTCTTT CASSRTGRNTEAFF
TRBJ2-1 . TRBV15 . TGTGCCACCAGCAGGGGGGCGAGCTCCTACAATGAGCAGTTCTTC CATSRGASSYNEQFF
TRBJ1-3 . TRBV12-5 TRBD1 TGTGCTAGTGGCCGGAACAGGGGTATCTCTGGAAACACCATATATTTT CASGRNRGISGNTIYF
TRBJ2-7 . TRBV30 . TGTGCCTGGAGCCAAAGCGGGTTCTACGAGCAGTACTTC CAWSQSGFYEQYF
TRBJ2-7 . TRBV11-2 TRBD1 TGTGCCAGCAGCCCGGGGACAGGGGAGGGCTACGAGCAGTACTTC CASSPGTGEGYEQYF
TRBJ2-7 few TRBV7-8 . TGTGCCAGCAGCCCATGGGGGCCTTTGGGTGAGCAGTACTTC CASSPWGPLGEQYF
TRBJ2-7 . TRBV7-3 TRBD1 TGTGCCAGCAGCTTAGGGGACAGGTACTCCTACGAGCAGTACTTC CASSLGDRYSYEQYF
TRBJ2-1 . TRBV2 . TGTGCCAGCAGTGGAGTCGGCAGGGGGGCTGGTGAGCAGTTCTTC CASSGVGRGAGEQFF
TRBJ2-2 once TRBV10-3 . TGTGCCATCAGTGAGAAGGGGTCGGACACCGGGGAGCTGTTTTTT CAISEKGSDTGELFF
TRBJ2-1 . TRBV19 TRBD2 TGTGCCAGTAGACGGACTAGATCTCCTCACAATGAGCAGTTCTTC CASRRTRSPHNEQFF
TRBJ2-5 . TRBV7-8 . TGTGCCAGCAGCTTTGACACCCAAGAGACCCAGTACTTC CASSFDTQETQYF
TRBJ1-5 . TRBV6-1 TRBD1 TGTGCCAGCAGTCCCTGGACAGGGCCGCGGCAGCCCCAGCATTTT CASSPWTGPRQPQHF
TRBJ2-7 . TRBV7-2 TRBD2 TGTGCCAGCAGCCGAGGACTAGCGGGGGGCGAGCAGTACTTC CASSRGLAGGEQYF
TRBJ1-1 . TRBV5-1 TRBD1 TGCGCCAGCAAGGACAGGGCGTCCGACACTGAAGCTTTCTTT CASKDRASDTEAFF
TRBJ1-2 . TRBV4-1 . TGCGCCAGCAGCCAAGATGGCAAAGGGGAAGATGGCTACACCTTC CASSQDGKGEDGYTF
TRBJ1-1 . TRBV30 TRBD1 TGTGCCTGGAGTACTAAACCGGGACAGGGAGCCCCCCGCGCTTTCTTT CAWSTKPGQGAPRAFF
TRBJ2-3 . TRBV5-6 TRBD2 TGTGCCAGCAGCTTGACAACTAGCGGGGGGATCACAGATACGCAGTATTTT CASSLTTSGGITDTQYF
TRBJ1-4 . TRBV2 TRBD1 TGTGCCAGCAGTGCCTGGACAGGGAATAATGAAAAACTGTTTTTT CASSAWTGNNEKLFF
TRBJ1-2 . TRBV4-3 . TGCGCCAGCAGCCAAGTGCACCTGGGAGGCTATGGCTACACCTTC CASSQVHLGGYGYTF
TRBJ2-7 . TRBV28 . TGTGCCAGCGGTGACAGAGACGAGCAGTACTTC CASGDRDEQYF
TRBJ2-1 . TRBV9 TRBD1 TGTGCCAGCAGCGTAGGACAGGGGTTGGGCAATGAGCAGTTCTTC CASSVGQGLGNEQFF
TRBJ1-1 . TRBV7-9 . TGTGCCAGCAGCTTACGCCGACAGAACCTGAACACTGAAGCTTTCTTT CASSLRRQNLNTEAFF
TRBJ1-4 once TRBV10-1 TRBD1 TGCGCCACCCGACAGGGGGTAAAACTGTTTTTT CATRQGVKLFF
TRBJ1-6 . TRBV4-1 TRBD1 TGCGCCAGCAGCTACCGGGACAGGGCGGGTTCACCCCTCCACTTT CASSYRDRAGSPLHF
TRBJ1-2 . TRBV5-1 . TGCGCCAGCAGCTTGGCCGGACTATCAAACTATGGCTACACCTTC CASSLAGLSNYGYTF
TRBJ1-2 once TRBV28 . TGTGCCAGCTTGGAAGCGTTTGGGGGGAGCTATGGCTACACCTTC CASLEAFGGSYGYTF
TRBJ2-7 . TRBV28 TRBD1 TGTGCCAGCAACAGAGGGACAGGGCGGCTCTCCTACGAGCAGTACTTC CASNRGTGRLSYEQYF
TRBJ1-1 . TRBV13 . TGTGCCAGCAGCTTTAACAGGGAGACTGAAGCTTTCTTT CASSFNRETEAFF
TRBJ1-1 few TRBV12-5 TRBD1 TGTGCTAGTGGTCCGACAGGGCCAACCTTT CASGPTGPTF
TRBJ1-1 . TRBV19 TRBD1 TGTGCCAGTAGTCAATACAGGGGGAACACTGAAGCTTTCTTT CASSQYRGNTEAFF
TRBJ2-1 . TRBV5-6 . TGTGCCAGCAGCTCGGAATTCGGGGTCCATGAGCAGTTCTTC CASSSEFGVHEQFF
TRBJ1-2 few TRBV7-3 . TGTGCCAGCAGCTTAATCGGGGCCGGGAGGGCCTATGGCTACACCTTC CASSLIGAGRAYGYTF
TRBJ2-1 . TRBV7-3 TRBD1 TGTGCCAGCAGCTCCGACAGGGTGGGCTACAATGAGCAGTTCTTC CASSSDRVGYNEQFF
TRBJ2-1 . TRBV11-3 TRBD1 TGTGCCAGCAGCGTCGACAGGGGAAATGAGCAGTTCTTC CASSVDRGNEQFF
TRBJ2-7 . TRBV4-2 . TGTGCCAGCAGCCAAGGTAGAGGGAGCTCCTACGAGCAGTACTTC CASSQGRGSSYEQYF
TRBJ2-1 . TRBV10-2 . TGCGCCAGCAAAACAGACTACAATGAGCAGTTCTTC CASKTDYNEQFF
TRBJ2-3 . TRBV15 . TGTGCCACCAGCAGAGGGGGGCGGACAGATACGCAGTATTTT CATSRGGRTDTQYF